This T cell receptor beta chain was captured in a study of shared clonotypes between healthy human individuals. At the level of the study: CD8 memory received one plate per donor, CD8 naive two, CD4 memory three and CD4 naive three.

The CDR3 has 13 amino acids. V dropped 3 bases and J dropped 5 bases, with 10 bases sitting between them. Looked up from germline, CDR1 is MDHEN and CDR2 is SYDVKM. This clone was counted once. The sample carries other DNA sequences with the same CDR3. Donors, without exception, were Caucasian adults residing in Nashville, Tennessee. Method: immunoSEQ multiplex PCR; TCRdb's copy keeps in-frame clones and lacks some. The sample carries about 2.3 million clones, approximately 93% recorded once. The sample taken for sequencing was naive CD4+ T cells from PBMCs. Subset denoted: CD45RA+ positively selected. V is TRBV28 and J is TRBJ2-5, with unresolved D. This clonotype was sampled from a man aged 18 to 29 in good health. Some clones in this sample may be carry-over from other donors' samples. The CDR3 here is CASSLSGPETQYF. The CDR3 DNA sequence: TGTGCCAGCAGTTTGTCAGGCCCGGAGACCCAGTACTTC.